These 29 T cell receptor beta chains came from one sample sequenced in a study of T cell repertoires in cytomegalovirus infection. What these receptors recognize is not known. Each CDR3 protein gets one entry after TCRdb re-called the reads with MiXCR. Counted here are around 140,000 distinct CDR3 sequences, around 32% occurring once; the ten biggest clones make up roughly 47%. The sample in question was CD8+ T cells from cultured PBMCs, obtained from culture after CMV antigen stimulation. All receptors derive from a human donor in good health (CMV status not recorded). Some clones in this sample may be carry-over from other donors' samples.

The chain combines TRBV2 with TRBJ2-7; D may be TRBD1 (7 bases). The V and J ends lost 4 bases and 4 bases respectively, with 11 bases between them. This CDR3 region has 13 residues. The germline V gene has CDR1 SNHLY and CDR2 FYNNEI. For the CDR3, the DNA is TGTGCCAGCAGTGGGCGGGACAGATACGAGCAGTACTTC. Translated, it gives CASSGRDRYEQYF.

The V gene is TRBV19, the J gene TRBJ2-7; D is ambiguous. The CDR3 consists of 11 residues. Germline CDR1 and CDR2: LNHDA and SQIVND (reference sequence). Trimming left V 8 bases short and J 5 bases short, with 10 bases between. CDR3 sequence reads: CASGWVHEQYF. CDR3 DNA sequence: TGTGCCAGTGGGTGGGTTCACGAGCAGTACTTC.

This clonotype was picked up a small number of times. The V call is TRBV2, the J call TRBJ2-7; the D gene is possibly TRBD2 (5 bases). Germline CDR1 and CDR2: SNHLY and FYNNEI. The length of the CDR3 is 19 residues. Trimming took 0 bases from V and 0 from J, leaving 21 bases between them. For the CDR3, the DNA is TGTGCCAGCAGTGAAGCGTCTGGCGGGCCTGTCATGAGCTCCTACGAGCAGTACTTC. It encodes CASSEASGGPVMSSYEQYF.

V is TRBV6-5 and J is TRBJ2-1; D is possibly TRBD1 (5 bases). Germline loops: CDR1 MNHEY, CDR2 SVGAGI. Trimming left V 3 bases short and J 6 bases short, with 15 bases between. The CDR3 has 15 residues. CDR3 nucleotides: TGTGCCAGCAGTTATGGGCAGGGTAATGCCAATGAGCAGTTCTTC. Its translation is CASSYGQGNANEQFF.

The sample holds one count of this clonotype. The chain joins TRBV6-5 to TRBJ2-2; 8 nucleotides match TRBD1. J was trimmed by 2 bases and V by 5 bases; bases with no gene match: 7. CDR1 is MNHEY, CDR2 SVGAGI, per germline. The CDR3 covers 16 residues. CDR3 protein: CASSTRDRLNTGELFF. The CDR3, as DNA: TGTGCCAGCAGTACTAGGGACAGGCTCAACACCGGGGAGCTGTTTTTT.

The rearrangement uses TRBV6-1 and TRBJ1-2, with D possibly being TRBD1 (6 bases). CDR1 and CDR2 (germline): MNHNS, SASEGT. With 11 bases removed from V and 0 bases from J, the gap between germline ends came to 22 bases. The CDR3 covers 16 residues. CDR3 sequence reads: CAGRDRRRQSNYGYTF. DNA of the CDR3: TGTGCCGGAAGAGACAGGAGAAGGCAGTCTAACTATGGCTACACCTTC.

The chain has TRBV7-3 and TRBJ1-1; 8 nucleotides line up with TRBD1. V was pared by 5 bases and J by 8 bases, with 10 bases of the junction left unmatched. CDR3 length: 14 residues. CDR1 and CDR2 (germline): SGHTA, FQGTGA. DNA of the CDR3: TGTGCCAGCAGCACGCAGGGGGCGGGTAAGGAAGCTTTCTTT. Its protein product is CASSTQGAGKEAFF. The whole variable domain, remainder taken from reference TRBV7-3 and TRBJ1-1, is GAGVSQTPSNKVTEKGKYVELRCDPISGHTALYWYRQSLGQGPEFLIYFQGTGAADDSGLPNDRFFAVRPEGSVSTLKIQRTERGDSAVYLCASSTQGAGKEAFFGQGTRLTVV.

This clonotype showed up just a few times. This rearrangement joins TRBV27 to TRBJ1-1, with 7 positions matching TRBD1. CDR1 and CDR2 (germline): MNHEY, SMNVEV (reference sequence). After removal of 7 bases from V and 4 bases from J, the junction contained 9 bases not matched to a gene. This CDR3 is 14 amino acids long. CDR3 amino acids: CASTYRGGGTEAFF. As DNA, the CDR3 is TGTGCCAGCACCTACAGGGGAGGAGGCACTGAAGCTTTCTTT.

The chain recombines TRBV19 with TRBJ1-4; the D gene is possibly TRBD1 (5 bases). V was clipped by 3 bases and J by 8 bases, with 13 bases between them. The germline CDR1 and CDR2 sequences are LNHDA and SQIVND (reference sequence). There are 14 residues in the CDR3. The CDR3 region has the DNA TGTGCCAGTAGTATGGGGGGAATGCACGAAAAACTGTTTTTT. This gives the protein CASSMGGMHEKLFF.

The chain joins TRBV6-5 to TRBJ2-3; TRBD2 is a possible D gene (5 bases). The length of the CDR3 is 15 residues. The V gene lost 2 bases and the J gene lost 0 bases, with 9 bases spanning the gap. Germline V gene sequence: CDR1 MNHEY, CDR2 SVGAGI. In DNA form, the CDR3 reads TGTGCCAGCAGTTACAATGGACTTAGCACAGATACGCAGTATTTT. Translated: CASSYNGLSTDTQYF.

The J gene is TRBJ1-2, the V gene TRBV10-3; weak D call: TRBD1 (5 bases). From germline, CDR1 is ENHRY and CDR2 SYGVKD. The CDR3 totals 17 residues. Between the trimmed V and J ends, which lost 2 bases and 5 bases, there was a span of 21 bases. The CDR3 loop reads CAISENPGTSSNYGYTF. The CDR3 DNA follows: TGTGCCATCAGTGAGAACCCAGGGACTAGTAGTAATTATGGCTACACCTTC.

The table lists this clonotype with a few counts. The chain links TRBV7-6 to TRBJ1-1, with D unresolved. The CDR3 is 13 residues long. Germline assignment: CDR1 SGHVS and CDR2 FNYEAQ. The V end lost 6 bases, the J end lost 0 bases, and 8 bases lay between the germline ends. Here the CDR3 DNA reads TGTGCCAGCAGAGAACGGATGAACACTGAAGCTTTCTTT. Its protein product is CASRERMNTEAFF.

This clonotype appeared a few times. This chain joins TRBV7-2 and TRBJ2-7; TRBD1 is a possible D gene (6 bases). V was cut by 5 bases and J by 3 bases, with 17 bases left in between. The CDR3 loop spans 15 amino acids. Germline lookup yields CDR1 SGHTA and CDR2 FQGNSA. The CDR3 loop is CASSIPGHGNYEQYF. DNA for the CDR3: TGTGCCAGCAGCATTCCGGGACACGGAAACTACGAGCAGTACTTC.

The chain is built from TRBV5-1 and TRBJ1-5, with 9 bases fitting TRBD1. V lost 2 bases to trimming and J lost 4 bases; unmatched junction nucleotides: 4. In germline, CDR1 is SGHRS, CDR2 YFSETQ. The CDR3 length is 15 residues. This chain's CDR3 is CASSFGTGRNQPQHF. As DNA, the CDR3 is TGCGCCAGCAGCTTCGGGACAGGGAGAAATCAGCCCCAGCATTTT.

This clonotype appeared many times. The rearrangement uses TRBV12-3 or TRBV12-4 and TRBJ2-6; 7 positions match TRBD1. J was trimmed by 3 bases and V by 6 bases; bases with no gene match: 20. This CDR3 spans 20 amino acids. The CDR3 reads CASRFATGELANLGANVLTF. The CDR3 DNA is TGTGCCAGCAGGTTCGCCACAGGGGAACTCGCAAACCTTGGGGCCAACGTCCTGACTTTC.

The table lists this clonotype with many counts. Its ends do not fully match the called genes, so a read error is possible. The rearrangement links TRBV7-2 to TRBJ2-2; the D is unclear. Germline V CDR1 and CDR2: SGHTA, FQGNSA. The CDR3 runs 16 residues. CDR3 residues: CASSLWSDPNTGELFF. The CDR3 region has the DNA TGTGCCAGCAGCTTATGGTCGGACCCGAATACCGGGGAGCTGTTTTTT.

This clonotype was found many times. The chain has TRBV28 and TRBJ2-5; no clear D gene. CDR3 length: 14 amino acids. Germline V lookup: CDR1 MDHEN, CDR2 SYDVKM. V gave up 6 bases and J gave up 1 base, with 12 bases separating them. The CDR3 nucleotides are TGTGCCAGCAGCCCACCCTCGACCCAAGAGACCCAGTACTTC. Residues: CASSPPSTQETQYF.

This clonotype was recorded once. V and J are TRBV9 and TRBJ1-1; possible D gene TRBD1, 5 bases. Trimming removed 5 bases from V and 7 bases from J, with 18 bases in between. This CDR3 comprises 14 residues. Germline loops: CDR1 SGDLS, CDR2 YYNGEE. The CDR3 DNA follows: TGTGCCAGCAGACCCGGACAATCTCGCGGTGAAGCTTTCTTT. It encodes CASRPGQSRGEAFF.

The rearrangement joins TRBV9 to TRBJ1-5; D is uncertain. The CDR3 length is 14 residues. Trimming shortened V by 0 bases and J by 1 base, and 5 bases separated the two germline ends. The V gene's germline CDR1 is SGDLS and CDR2 YYNGEE. The CDR3 sequence: CASSVAASNQPQHF. The CDR3 region has the DNA TGTGCCAGCAGCGTAGCAGCGAGCAATCAGCCCCAGCATTTT.

The chain couples TRBV19 to TRBJ2-4; D unclear. The CDR3 length is 12 residues. V lost 9 bases and J 1 base, leaving 7 bases between the germline ends. The germline V gene encodes CDR1 LNHDA and CDR2 SQIVND (reference sequence). CDR3 in DNA: TGTGCCAGCGCGGTGGCCAAAAACATTCAGTACTTC. Protein sequence: CASAVAKNIQYF.

This clonotype occurred a few times. V and J are TRBV7-6 and TRBJ2-1; 8 bases match TRBD2. There are 16 residues in the CDR3. Germline assignment: CDR1 SGHVS and CDR2 FNYEAQ. The J segment lost 0 bases and the V segment lost 4 bases, leaving 5 bases of the junction unmatched. The CDR3 bases are TGTGCCAGCAGCTCCTTAGCGGGGAGCTCCTACAATGAGCAGTTCTTC. Protein product: CASSSLAGSSYNEQFF.

This chain uses TRBV4-1 with TRBJ2-7; TRBD2 matches 16 bases. Germline CDR1 is MGHRA and CDR2 is YSYEKL. This CDR3 region has 16 residues. V lost 4 bases, J lost 5 bases, and 5 bases stayed unmatched. The CDR3 coding sequence is TGCGCCAGCAGCCCAGGGACTAGCGGGGGGGCCCACGAGCAGTACTTC. It codes for CASSPGTSGGAHEQYF.

The CDR3 sequence is CSARDENSFYEQYF. For the CDR3, the DNA is TGCAGTGCTAGAGATGAAAACAGCTTCTACGAGCAGTACTTC. This sequence joins TRBV20-1 and TRBJ2-7; D uncertain. The CDR3 consists of 14 residues. CDR1 DFQATT and CDR2 SNEGSKA come from the germline V gene (reference sequence). V lost 0 bases to trimming and J lost 3 bases, with 12 bases between them.

The chain recombines TRBV20-1 with TRBJ1-1; D is uncertain. CDR1 and CDR2 from the germline V gene are DFQATT and SNEGSKA (reference sequence). Trimming took 4 bases from V and 5 from J, leaving 11 bases between them. The CDR3 is 12 residues long. The CDR3 DNA follows: TGCAGTGCTACCTCAGGAAGGACTGAAGCTTTCTTT. It yields the protein CSATSGRTEAFF.

This chain connects TRBV28 to TRBJ2-1, with D maybe TRBD2 (7 bases). CDR1 and CDR2 from the germline V gene are MDHEN and SYDVKM. Trimming cost V 8 bases and J 4 bases, with 18 bases left between them. The CDR3 length is 15 residues. CDR3 region: CASLYRGGAYNEQFF. The CDR3 DNA reads TGTGCCAGCCTTTATAGGGGGGGGGCATACAATGAGCAGTTCTTC.

This clonotype was detected a few times. J is TRBJ1-2 and V is TRBV7-2; D remains unclear. V dropped 5 bases and J dropped 7 bases, with 11 bases sitting between them. The V gene's germline CDR1 is SGHTA and CDR2 FQGNSA. This CDR3 contains 12 residues. The CDR3 DNA sequence: TGTGCCAGCAGCGCTTTAAAGGGTGGCTACACCTTC. Protein sequence: CASSALKGGYTF. The whole variable domain, remainder taken from reference TRBV7-2 and TRBJ1-2, is GAGVSQSPSNKVTEKGKDVELRCDPISGHTALYWYRQSLGQGLEFLIYFQGNSAPDKSGLPSDRFSAERTGGSVSTLTIQRTQQEDSAVYLCASSALKGGYTFGSGTRLTVV.

In this sample, this clonotype turned up many times. This rearrangement joins TRBV7-8 to TRBJ2-5; possibly TRBD2 for D (6 bases). CDR1 is SGHVS and CDR2 is FQNEAQ in the germline V gene. The V and J ends lost 0 bases and 1 base respectively, with 9 bases between them. The CDR3 has 15 residues. CDR3 sequence: CASSLAWGVQETQYF. CDR3 nucleotide sequence: TGTGCCAGCAGCTTAGCGTGGGGGGTCCAAGAGACCCAGTACTTC.

CDR3 DNA sequence: TGTGCCAGCAGTCCTGAGACAGGGGAGGATGAGCAGTTCTTC. It translates to CASSPETGEDEQFF. V gene TRBV27 combines with J gene TRBJ2-1, with 8 bases that match TRBD1. The V and J ends lost 5 bases and 8 bases, in that order; junction bases with no gene match: 8. Per the germline V gene, CDR1 is MNHEY and CDR2 is SMNVEV (reference sequence). The CDR3 runs 14 residues.

This clonotype was observed once. V is TRBV27 and J is TRBJ1-4; 8 bases align to TRBD1. The CDR3 is made up of 13 amino acids. Trimming took 6 bases from V and 8 from J; bases not matched to a gene: 5. From germline, CDR1 is MNHEY and CDR2 SMNVEV (reference sequence). CDR3 coding DNA: TGTGCCAGCAGCCAGGGGGCTGGGGAAAAACTGTTTTTT. Its protein is CASSQGAGEKLFF.